The 31 T cell receptor beta chains in this list originate from one sample, sequenced in a study of blood T cells in healthy people across ages. It was with a sample-barcoded 5' primer and a J-beta primer mix that a second PCR of about 7 to 12 cycles was run. TCRdb recomputed calls from the 5' RACE reads with MiXCR, one row per CDR3 protein. The sample holds 550,000 to 650,000 distinct CDR3 sequences, about 27% seen once. A further study also used this sample, focusing on T cells of mothers and their children.

The material sequenced was blood. The receptor source for this set is a boy between 2 and 10 years old in good health.

The V call is TRBV20-1, the J call TRBJ1-4; the D is unclear. CDR1 is DFQATT, CDR2 SNEGSKA, per germline (reference sequence). The CDR3 spans 13 residues. The CDR3: CSPIEGTNEKLFF. The CDR3 nucleotides are TGCAGCCCGATCGAAGGAACTAATGAAAAACTGTTTTTT.

About this clonotype itself: A read error may be the cause here, since a much bigger clone is one base away. V usage is TRBV7-9 and J usage is TRBJ2-5, with 7 positions matching TRBD1. Germline V gene sequence: CDR1 SEHNR, CDR2 FQNEAQ (reference sequence). The CDR3 is made up of 13 amino acids. In DNA form, the CDR3 reads TGTGCCAGCAGCTTGCGACAGGGAGAGACCCAGTGCTTC. It yields the protein CASSLRQGETQCF.

This sequence joins TRBV7-9 and TRBJ1-2; 10 bases are shared with TRBD1. Germline loops: CDR1 SEHNR, CDR2 FQNEAQ (reference sequence). CDR3 length: 17 amino acids. The ends lost 4 bases at V and 1 base at J; junction bases unmatched: 9. CDR3 in amino acids: CASSSRDRGLRNYGYTF. In DNA, the CDR3 is TGTGCCAGCAGCTCCCGGGACAGGGGACTTCGTAACTATGGCTACACCTTC.

V and J are TRBV6-2 or TRBV6-3 and TRBJ2-1; 7 bases match TRBD1. Unmatched junction bases numbered 5, after V lost 6 bases and J lost 9 bases. CDR3 length equals 12 residues. The germline V gene has CDR1 MNHEY and CDR2 SVGEGT. The CDR3 DNA reads as TGTGCCAGCAGCCGGGACAGAGGTGAGCAGTTCTTC. As protein: CASSRDRGEQFF.

The J gene is TRBJ2-7, the V gene TRBV15; TRBD2 is a possible D gene (5 bases). V gave up 0 bases and J gave up 9 bases, with 15 bases separating them. Germline V gene data show CDR1 as LNHNV and CDR2 as YYDKDF (reference sequence). The CDR3 is 14 amino acids. CDR3 in DNA: TGTGCCACCAGCAGAGATCGGGCTAGAGAGGGGCAGTACTTC. It specifies CATSRDRAREGQYF.

This clonotype occurred a few times. A much more abundant neighbour one base away suggests this may be a read error. The rearrangement joins TRBV27 to TRBJ1-2, with D tentatively TRBD1 (6 bases). Germline V CDR1 and CDR2: MNHEY, SMNVEV (reference sequence). This CDR3 is built from 14 residues. DNA of the CDR3: TGTGCCAACAGTTTAACGGCAGGGGACTATGGCTACACCTTC. Translated: CANSLTAGDYGYTF.

This clonotype has a count of ten or more. J is TRBJ2-5 and V is TRBV7-2; perhaps TRBD2 as D (6 bases). Deletions cut 2 bases from V and 3 bases from J, with 13 bases between. The CDR3 covers 15 residues. From germline, CDR1 is SGHTA and CDR2 FQGNSA. This CDR3 reads CASSLWAGLEETQYF. For the CDR3, the DNA is TGTGCCAGCAGCTTATGGGCGGGGCTCGAAGAGACCCAGTACTTC.

The rearrangement uses TRBV12-3 or TRBV12-4 and TRBJ1-4; 7 positions agree with TRBD1. The CDR3 consists of 15 residues. V lost 6 bases and J lost 2; bases outside the gene matches: 6. The CDR3 sequence: CASRSTGYTNEKLFF. Here the CDR3 DNA reads TGTGCCAGCAGGTCGACAGGGTACACTAATGAAAAACTGTTTTTT.

This clonotype was seen just once. The chain couples TRBV13 to TRBJ2-5, with 8 bases matching TRBD2. The CDR3 extends over 19 amino acids. Germline values: CDR1 PRHDT, CDR2 FYEKMQ (reference sequence). The junction had 21 bases not matched to a gene; V was cut back by 5 bases and J by 4 bases. The CDR3: CASSPAPLEAGAARETQYF. CDR3 DNA: TGTGCCAGCAGCCCCGCCCCACTGGAAGCGGGGGCCGCTCGAGAGACCCAGTACTTC.

The CDR3 DNA is TGTGCCAGCACCCGTGGCGGGACCTACGAGCAGTACTTC. It yields the protein CASTRGGTYEQYF. The chain uses TRBV7-8 and TRBJ2-7, with a weak D call TRBD2 (6 bases). CDR3 length: 13 residues. Germline V gives CDR1 SGHVS, CDR2 FQNEAQ. V lost 7 bases, J lost 2 bases, and 12 bases lay in between.

This clonotype was detected a few times. The J gene is TRBJ2-3, the V gene TRBV12-3 or TRBV12-4, with D possibly TRBD2 on 5 matching bases. This CDR3 contains 12 residues. Deletions cut 5 bases from V and 8 bases from J, with 11 bases between. In DNA, the CDR3 is TGTGCCAGCAGTCGGGCGGGCGGTACGCAGTATTTT. This codes for CASSRAGGTQYF.

The CDR3 loop reads CASGSGVDEQYF. CDR3 DNA: TGTGCCAGCGGGTCAGGGGTCGACGAGCAGTACTTC. V gene TRBV7-9 combines with J gene TRBJ2-7; a possible D gene is TRBD1 (6 bases). The germline V gene has CDR1 SEHNR and CDR2 FQNEAQ (reference sequence). V lost 8 bases, J lost 5 bases, and 13 bases lay in between. This CDR3 is 12 amino acids long.

This clonotype appeared a few times. This rearrangement joins TRBV5-1 to TRBJ1-2, with D unclear. Trimming pared 2 bases from V and 4 bases from J, leaving 15 bases between. The CDR3 is 15 amino acids. The germline V gene encodes CDR1 SGHRS and CDR2 YFSETQ. In DNA, the CDR3 is TGCGCCAGCAGCTTTAAGGGTCGTCTAATCTATGGCTACACCTTC. As protein: CASSFKGRLIYGYTF. Using reference TRBV5-1 and TRBJ1-2 for the parts outside the CDR3, the full variable domain is KAGVTQTPRYLIKTRGQQVTLSCSPISGHRSVSWYQQTPGQGLQFLFEYFSETQRNKGNFPGRFSGRQFSNSRSEMNVSTLELGDSALYLCASSFKGRLIYGYTFGSGTRLTVV.

This clonotype has only a few counts. The chain has TRBV3-1 and TRBJ2-7, with TRBD2 matching over 8 bases. Germline lookup yields CDR1 LGHDT and CDR2 YNNKEL (reference sequence). The CDR3 loop spans 15 amino acids. Germline trimming cut 4 bases from V and 0 bases from J; bases unmatched to any gene: 5. CDR3 loop: CASSLRGANSYEQYF. The DNA for the CDR3 is TGTGCCAGCAGCCTGCGGGGGGCCAACTCCTACGAGCAGTACTTC.

This clonotype was recorded a few times. V is TRBV7-2 and J is TRBJ2-1; 10 bases align to TRBD2. The CDR3 covers 13 residues. Germline trimming cut 0 bases from V and 12 bases from J; bases unmatched to any gene: 2. Per germline, CDR1 SGHTA and CDR2 FQGNSA. Written as DNA, the CDR3 is TGTGCCAGCAGCTTAGCGCGGACTAGCGGGCAGTTCTTC. Protein product: CASSLARTSGQFF.

The CDR3 protein is CASSHTTSGNKNIQYF. The CDR3 DNA is TGTGCCAGCAGTCACACGACTAGCGGGAACAAAAACATTCAGTACTTC. The chain couples TRBV12-3 or TRBV12-4 to TRBJ2-4, with 11 bases aligning to TRBD2. Germline trimming cut 5 bases from V and 3 bases from J; bases unmatched to any gene: 6. This CDR3 region has 16 residues.

In its sample, this clonotype was seen a few times. The V and J genes are TRBV29-1 and TRBJ2-1; D is possibly TRBD2 (7 bases). The CDR3 loop spans 14 amino acids. Per germline, CDR1 SQVTM and CDR2 ANQGSEA. Trimming shortened V by 7 bases and J by 5 bases, and 18 bases separated the two germline ends. The CDR3 region is CSGVGGGRHNEQFF. The CDR3 DNA is TGCAGCGGAGTAGGGGGAGGGAGACACAATGAGCAGTTCTTC.

The chain combines TRBV10-3 with TRBJ2-7, with 7 nucleotides matching TRBD2. The CDR3 is made up of 12 amino acids. Germline V lookup: CDR1 ENHRY, CDR2 SYGVKD. The V and J ends lost 8 bases and 2 bases, in that order; junction bases with no gene match: 3. CDR3 residues: CAIASGTYEQYF. DNA of the CDR3: TGTGCCATCGCCAGCGGGACCTACGAGCAGTACTTC.

The rearrangement joins TRBV7-8 to TRBJ2-7, with D hard to call. The CDR3 length is 17 residues. Trimming took off 1 base at V and 3 bases at J, with 19 bases between the two ends. Germline CDR1 SGHVS, CDR2 FQNEAQ. CDR3: CASSLGYLAQNYYEQYF. The CDR3 DNA reads TGTGCCAGCAGCTTAGGTTACCTGGCACAGAATTACTACGAGCAGTACTTC.

The chain combines TRBV5-1 with TRBJ2-5, with unresolved D. The V and J ends lost 2 bases and 3 bases respectively, with 8 bases between them. The germline V gene encodes CDR1 SGHRS and CDR2 YFSETQ. This CDR3 is 13 amino acids long. The DNA of the CDR3 is TGCGCCAGCAGCTTCGGTAATGAAGAGACCCAGTACTTC. It codes for CASSFGNEETQYF.

This clonotype showed up just a few times. The chain combines TRBV6-6 with TRBJ2-5; 7 positions agree with TRBD2. The CDR3 has 14 amino acids. Germline V gene data show CDR1 as MNHNY and CDR2 as SVGAGI (reference sequence). The V gene end was trimmed by 4 bases and the J gene end by 5 bases; junction bases not matched to a gene: 7. The CDR3: CASSSLRESETQYF. DNA for the CDR3: TGTGCCAGCAGTTCCCTGCGGGAGAGCGAGACCCAGTACTTC.

The chain carries TRBV29-1 and TRBJ2-1; 7 positions agree with TRBD2. The CDR3 length is 14 residues. Per germline, CDR1 SQVTM and CDR2 ANQGSEA. V gave up 2 bases and J gave up 0 bases; unmatched junction bases: 1. The DNA of the CDR3 is TGCAGCGTTGAACCGGGGGGCTCCTACAATGAGCAGTTCTTC. Its protein is CSVEPGGSYNEQFF.

The V gene is TRBV12-3 or TRBV12-4, the J gene TRBJ2-4; D is possibly TRBD2 (5 bases). CDR3 length: 14 amino acids. Trimming removed 2 bases at V and 4 bases at J, with 9 bases between. The CDR3 nucleotides read TGTGCCAGCAGTTTACCGTGGGAGAAAAACATTCAGTACTTC. It translates to CASSLPWEKNIQYF.

This clonotype was seen more than once but under ten times. At one boundary the junction diverges from the germline segment, which might be a read error. V gene TRBV15 combines with J gene TRBJ2-5, with 8 positions matching TRBD1. Germline CDR1 and CDR2: LNHNV and YYDKDF (reference sequence). This CDR3 contains 13 residues. CDR3 sequence: CTTSQGAGETQYF. Here the CDR3 DNA reads TGTACCACCAGCCAGGGGGCGGGTGAGACCCAGTACTTC.

The chain has TRBV27 and TRBJ2-1; 8 bases fit TRBD2. Germline CDR1 reads MNHEY; CDR2 reads SMNVEV (reference sequence). There are 19 residues in the CDR3. J gave up 4 bases and V 1 base, and 15 bases lay outside the gene matches. CDR3 protein: CASSLYFPGAGAEYNEQFF. The CDR3 DNA follows: TGTGCCAGCAGTTTATATTTCCCCGGAGCGGGGGCGGAATACAATGAGCAGTTCTTC.

This rearrangement joins TRBV29-1 to TRBJ2-2; 12 bases match TRBD2. The germline V gene encodes CDR1 SQVTM and CDR2 ANQGSEA. The CDR3 runs 13 residues. J gave up 6 bases and V 8 bases, and 4 bases lay outside the gene matches. For the CDR3, the DNA is TGCAGCTCTAGCGGGGGGGCCGCCGGGGAGCTGTTTTTT. Residues: CSSSGGAAGELFF.

This clonotype was detected a few times. The chain couples TRBV4-1 to TRBJ2-2, with 10 positions matching TRBD2. J lost 8 bases, V lost 2 bases, and 2 bases had no gene match. CDR1 is MGHRA, CDR2 YSYEKL, per germline. The CDR3 consists of 14 residues. CDR3 coding DNA: TGCGCCAGCAGCCAACTAGCGGGAGATGGGGAGCTGTTTTTT. This sequence encodes CASSQLAGDGELFF.

There are a few counts of this clonotype. The chain recombines TRBV13 with TRBJ2-5; perhaps TRBD2 as D (6 bases). The better agreement between TRBJ2-7 and the DNA end casts doubt on the J call. CDR1 is PRHDT, CDR2 FYEKMQ, per germline (reference sequence). The CDR3 runs to 12 residues. The DNA of the CDR3 is TGTGCCAGCAGCTCGGAGGGGCGCGAGCAGTACTTC. Translated, it gives CASSSEGREQYF.

The V call is TRBV14, the J call TRBJ2-2, with D possibly being TRBD1 (6 bases). The CDR3 covers 15 residues. V lost 2 bases and J lost 4, with 11 bases in between. CDR1 is SGHDN and CDR2 is FVKESK in the germline V gene. As DNA, the CDR3 is TGTGCCAGCAGCCAACCAGGGGAAGGCACCGGGGAGCTGTTTTTT. Protein: CASSQPGEGTGELFF.

The chain is built from TRBV7-9 and TRBJ2-5, with TRBD2 as a possible D gene (6 bases). V shed 8 bases and J shed 3 bases, with 13 bases lying between them. Germline loops: CDR1 SEHNR, CDR2 FQNEAQ (reference sequence). The CDR3 loop spans 13 amino acids. CDR3 nucleotides: TGTGCCAGCGAGGAGGGCGGGGAAGAGACCCAGTACTTC. Amino acid sequence: CASEEGGEETQYF.

V usage is TRBV5-1 and J usage is TRBJ2-2; a weak D match, TRBD2 (5 bases). V lost 2 bases and J 3 bases, leaving 11 bases between the germline ends. CDR3 length: 15 amino acids. Germline CDR1 and CDR2: SGHRS and YFSETQ. The chain's CDR3 is CASSLAAWYTGELFF. The DNA for the CDR3 is TGCGCCAGCAGCTTAGCGGCCTGGTACACCGGGGAGCTGTTTTTT.